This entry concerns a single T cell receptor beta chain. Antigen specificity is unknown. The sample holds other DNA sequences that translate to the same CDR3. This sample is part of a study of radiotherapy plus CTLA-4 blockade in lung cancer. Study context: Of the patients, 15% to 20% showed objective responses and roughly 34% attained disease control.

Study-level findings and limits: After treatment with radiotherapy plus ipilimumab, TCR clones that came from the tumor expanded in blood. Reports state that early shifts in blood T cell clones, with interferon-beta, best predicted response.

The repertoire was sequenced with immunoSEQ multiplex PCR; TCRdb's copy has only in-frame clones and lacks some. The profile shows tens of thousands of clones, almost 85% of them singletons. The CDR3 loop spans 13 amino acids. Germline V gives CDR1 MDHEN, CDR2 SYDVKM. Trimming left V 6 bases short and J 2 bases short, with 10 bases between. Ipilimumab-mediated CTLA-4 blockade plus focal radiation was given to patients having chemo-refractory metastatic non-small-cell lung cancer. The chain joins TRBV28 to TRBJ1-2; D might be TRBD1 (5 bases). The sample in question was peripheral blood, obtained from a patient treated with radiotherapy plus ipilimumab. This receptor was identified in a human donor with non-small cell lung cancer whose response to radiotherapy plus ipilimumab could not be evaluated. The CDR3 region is CASRLGGNYGYTF. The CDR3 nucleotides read TGTGCCAGCAGGCTCGGGGGAAACTATGGCTACACCTTC.